What follows is one T cell receptor (beta chain) and its context. This sample was included in a study of blood T cell repertoires in COVID-19. Study details: The cDNA or gDNA used as material had been derived from T cells, B-cell-depleted T cells, or PBMCs.

Enrollees, about 18 to 89 years old, lived in some 24 US areas. Participant-reported clinical history was the basis for cohort assignment. This CDR3 region has 16 residues. As originally analysed: Estimation of nucleated cell counts was performed using reference gene primer amplification. Generated by immunoSEQ multiplex PCR, the TCRdb table keeps only in-frame clones and is missing some. V and J calls and clone size are given by that table; D and trimming were obtained from the DNA. The table lists 300,000 to 350,000 clones, around 89% of them singletons. Sequencing was done on a sample of PBMCs or T cells enriched from blood (not recorded which). The receptor's source is a woman between 18 and 30 years old with acute COVID-19. This chain links TRBV21-1 with TRBJ2-5; no DNA check was done on the table's D call, TRBD2. TRBV21-1 is described as a pseudogene. The CDR3 reads CASSGRKREAPETQYF. In DNA, the CDR3 is TGTGCCAGCAGCGGAAGGAAGCGGGAGGCCCCGGAGACCCAGTACTTC.